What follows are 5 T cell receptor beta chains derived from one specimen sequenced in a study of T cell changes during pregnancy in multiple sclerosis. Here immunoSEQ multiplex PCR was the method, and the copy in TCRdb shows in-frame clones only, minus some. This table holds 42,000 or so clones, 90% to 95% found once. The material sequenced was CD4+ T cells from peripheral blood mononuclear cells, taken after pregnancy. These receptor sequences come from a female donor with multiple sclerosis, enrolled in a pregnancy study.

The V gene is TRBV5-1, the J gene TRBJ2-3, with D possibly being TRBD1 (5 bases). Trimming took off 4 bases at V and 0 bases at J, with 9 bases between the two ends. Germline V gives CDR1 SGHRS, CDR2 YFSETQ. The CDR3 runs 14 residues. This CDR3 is CASSQDSSTDTQYF. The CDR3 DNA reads TGCGCCAGCAGCCAAGACAGTAGCACAGATACGCAGTATTTT.

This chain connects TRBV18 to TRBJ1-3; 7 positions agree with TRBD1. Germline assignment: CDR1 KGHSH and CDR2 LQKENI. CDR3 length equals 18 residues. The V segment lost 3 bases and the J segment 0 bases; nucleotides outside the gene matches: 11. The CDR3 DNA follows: TGTGCCAGCTCACCGGACATACAGGGGCTGAGCTCTGGAAACACCATATATTTT. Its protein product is CASSPDIQGLSSGNTIYF.

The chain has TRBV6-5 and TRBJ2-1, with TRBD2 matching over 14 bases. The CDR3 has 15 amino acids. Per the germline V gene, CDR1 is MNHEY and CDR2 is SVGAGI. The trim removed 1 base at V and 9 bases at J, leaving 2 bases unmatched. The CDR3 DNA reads TGTGCCAGCAGTTACTTGGGACTAGCGGGGGTTGAGCAGTTCTTC. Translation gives CASSYLGLAGVEQFF.

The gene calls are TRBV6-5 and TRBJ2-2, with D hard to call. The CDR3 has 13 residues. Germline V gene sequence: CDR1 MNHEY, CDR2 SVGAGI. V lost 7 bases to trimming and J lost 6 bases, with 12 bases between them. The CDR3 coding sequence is TGTGCCAGCACCGACCGGGTGCCCGGGGAGCTGTTTTTT. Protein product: CASTDRVPGELFF.

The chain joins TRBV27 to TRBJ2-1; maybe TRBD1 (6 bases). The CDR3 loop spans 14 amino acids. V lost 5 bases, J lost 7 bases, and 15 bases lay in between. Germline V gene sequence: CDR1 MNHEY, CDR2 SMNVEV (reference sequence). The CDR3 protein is CASSPPGGLNEQFF. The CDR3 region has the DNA TGTGCCAGCAGTCCCCCTGGGGGCTTGAATGAGCAGTTCTTC.